This paragraph reports one T cell receptor beta chain. No antigen is known for it. Primers for the PCR totalled 60 Vbeta and 13 Jbeta. Using immunoSEQ multiplex PCR, the repertoire was profiled, and TCRdb retains in-frame clones only, with some absent. This sample has under 200,000 clones, with 75% to 90% found just once. This sample is drawn from a study of cytomegalovirus exposure and HLA in healthy donors. Overall study results and limits: Later analysis suggested links between common viral pathogens and several top significant clusters.

This CDR3 region has 13 residues. Germline CDR1 SGHRS, CDR2 YFSETQ. V dropped 3 bases and J dropped 7 bases, with 13 bases sitting between them. The clonotype was recovered from a woman aged 18 to 35 in good health and CMV-seronegative. Sequencing was performed on PBMCs. The J gene is TRBJ1-1, the V gene TRBV5-1; possible D gene TRBD1, 5 bases. CDR3 coding DNA: TGCGCCAGCAGCTACGGGACTCACGGTGAAGCTTTCTTT. Amino acids: CASSYGTHGEAFF.